This T cell receptor beta chain was sequenced in a study of cytomegalovirus exposure and HLA in healthy donors. Study-level findings and limits: Across donors, most TCRs were seen rarely, yet some public ones were widespread. Later genetic work tied a missense DCLRE1C variant to beta-chain V and J trimming. Reports indicate that TCR beta sequences accurately predicted the HLA-A and HLA-B alleles of most subjects.

Points on this clone: Its specificity is not known.

After removal of 4 bases from V and 5 bases from J, the junction contained 9 bases not matched to a gene. Germline lookup yields CDR1 SGDLS and CDR2 YYNGEE. CDR3 length equals 15 residues. PCR amplification relied on 60 Vbeta primers (plus 13 Jbeta primers). Assay used: immunoSEQ multiplex PCR; TCRdb lists only in-frame clones, some missing. The table lists over 150,000 clones, roughly 80% of them singletons. This chain connects TRBV9 to TRBJ2-5; 9 nucleotides line up with TRBD2. The source of this sequence is a male donor in good health and CMV-seronegative. The sequenced sample consisted of PBMCs. CDR3 protein: CASSRGAGGRETQYF. DNA of the CDR3: TGTGCCAGCAGCCGAGGGGCGGGGGGGAGGGAGACCCAGTACTTC.